This T cell receptor (beta chain) was captured by sequencing in a study of cytomegalovirus exposure and HLA in healthy donors. On the study more broadly: Researchers previously reported finding 90 million to 120 million unique TCR beta sequences from 170 million or so T cells.

The V segment lost 2 bases and the J segment 6 bases; nucleotides outside the gene matches: 14. The germline V gene has CDR1 KGHSH and CDR2 LQKENI. This CDR3 region has 17 residues. Primers: 60 Vbeta forward and 13 Jbeta reverse. Generated by immunoSEQ multiplex PCR, the TCRdb table keeps only in-frame clones and is missing some. The specimen's table records 150,000 to 200,000 clones. The sequenced material came from PBMCs. This clonotype was obtained from a man aged 30 to 39 in good health and CMV-seronegative. This chain joins TRBV18 and TRBJ2-7, with TRBD1 matching 9 bases. The CDR3 DNA is TGTGCCAGCTCACCAAAAAGTCTGGGACAGGGTGTACGCGAGCAGTACTTC. Amino acid sequence: CASSPKSLGQGVREQYF.